This TCR beta chain was documented in a study of cytomegalovirus exposure and HLA in healthy donors. Study conclusions and caveats: Most CMV-associated TCR beta chains appeared HLA-restricted in a later analysis. Only CMV serostatus was available as immune exposure information. Published work reported that the classifier diagnosed cytomegalovirus status with high specificity and sensitivity.

Germline V gene sequence: CDR1 MNHNY, CDR2 SVGAGI (reference sequence). V shed 2 bases and J 6 bases; nucleotides not matched to a gene: 2. The CDR3 has 14 residues. With respect to this clone: What it recognizes is unknown.

Amplification used 60 Vbeta primers and 13 Jbeta primers. Sequencing used immunoSEQ multiplex PCR; TCRdb keeps in-frame clones, though not all of them. The repertoire holds 100,000 to 150,000 clones, roughly 63% seen once, with about 1.6% in the top ten. The sample consisted of PBMCs. The sequence derives from a man aged 25 to 40 in good health and CMV-seropositive. The chain links TRBV6-6 to TRBJ1-4, with 8 bases that match TRBD1. CDR3 amino acids: CASSYDRGDEKLFF. The CDR3 bases are TGTGCCAGCAGTTACGACAGGGGCGATGAAAAACTGTTTTTT.